A single sample gave rise to the 15 T cell receptor beta chains below, sequenced in a study of blood T cells in healthy people across ages. A second PCR, run for about 6 to 12 cycles, used a sample-barcoded 5' primer plus a J-beta primer mix. TCRdb fed the 5' RACE reads into MiXCR, producing one record per CDR3 protein. Seen here are about 840,000 distinct CDR3 sequences, roughly 28% observed once, and the top ten hold about 10%. These data also featured in a second study, about T cells of mothers and their children.

The sequenced material came from blood. Receptor source: a middle-aged woman in good health.

A word on this clonotype: Mismatch with germline at one junction end may stem from a read error. V gene TRBV7-2 combines with J gene TRBJ2-1; D may be TRBD2 (5 bases). The CDR3 length is 15 residues. Germline V gives CDR1 SGHTA, CDR2 FQGNSA. This chain's CDR3 is CASRGVFRSYNKQFF. The CDR3 DNA follows: TGTGCCAGCCGGGGAGTTTTTCGATCCTACAATAAGCAGTTCTTC.

The sample holds a few counts of this clonotype. The chain links TRBV20-1 to TRBJ2-1; 14 bases line up with TRBD2. The V and J ends lost 6 bases and 10 bases, in that order; junction bases with no gene match: 8. This CDR3 spans 14 amino acids. In germline, CDR1 is DFQATT, CDR2 SNEGSKA (reference sequence). CDR3 bases: TGCAGTGCCCAGACTAGCGGGGGGGAATGGGAGCAGTTCTTC. Protein: CSAQTSGGEWEQFF.

This sequence joins TRBV3-1 and TRBJ1-6; 8 bases align to TRBD1. The junction had 11 bases not matched to a gene; V was cut back by 3 bases and J by 7 bases. CDR1 LGHDT and CDR2 YNNKEL come from the germline V gene (reference sequence). The CDR3 sequence is 17 residues long. CDR3 sequence (DNA): TGTGCCAGCAGCCATACCCTAGACAGGGGAAAAAATTCACCCCTCCACTTT. This gives the protein CASSHTLDRGKNSPLHF.

This clonotype came up a few times. The chain links TRBV18 to TRBJ2-3, with D possibly matching TRBD2 (5 bases). Between the trimmed V and J ends, which lost 6 bases and 2 bases, there was a span of 21 bases. Germline CDR1 is KGHSH and CDR2 is LQKENI. The CDR3 extends over 17 amino acids. CDR3 nucleotides: TGTGCCAGCTCGCCTAACACGGGAATATTGAACACAGATACGCAGTATTTT. This sequence encodes CASSPNTGILNTDTQYF.

The chain couples TRBV12-3 or TRBV12-4 to TRBJ2-7; D is unclear. The V gene lost 5 bases and the J gene lost 2 bases, with 16 bases spanning the gap. The CDR3 has 15 residues. As DNA, the CDR3 is TGTGCCAGCAGTGTACGTCGGGCAGAGCCCTACGAGCAGTACTTC. This translates into CASSVRRAEPYEQYF.

The chain couples TRBV11-2 to TRBJ2-5, with 11 bases lining up with TRBD2. CDR3 length equals 15 residues. Germline values: CDR1 SGHAT, CDR2 FQNNGV. The ends lost 5 bases at V and 3 bases at J; junction bases unmatched: 5. In DNA form, the CDR3 reads TGTGCCAGCAGCCCGGCTAGCGGGGGGAAAGAGACCCAGTACTTC. Its protein product is CASSPASGGKETQYF.

This chain links TRBV7-9 with TRBJ1-4; the match to TRBD1 covers 9 bases. There are 16 residues in the CDR3. The V gene's germline CDR1 is SEHNR and CDR2 FQNEAQ (reference sequence). V was pared by 3 bases and J by 6 bases, with 8 bases of the junction left unmatched. In DNA form, the CDR3 reads TGTGCCAGCAGCTTGTACAGGGGGCAAAGAGATGAAAAACTGTTTTTT. Encoded protein: CASSLYRGQRDEKLFF.

The chain has TRBV20-1 and TRBJ1-1, with D possibly being TRBD1 (5 bases). The germline gives CDR1 DFQATT, CDR2 SNEGSKA (reference sequence). The ends were cut back, 3 bases at V and 6 bases at J, with 17 bases in the middle. The CDR3 has 14 amino acids. In DNA, the CDR3 is TGCAGTGCTAGGGGTGCGGGGGTTGACGCTGAAGCTTTCTTT. Protein sequence: CSARGAGVDAEAFF.

The gene calls are TRBV5-6 and TRBJ2-3; unclear D gene. From germline, CDR1 is SGHDT and CDR2 YYEEEE. This CDR3 comprises 14 residues. Deletions cut 1 base from V and 2 bases from J, with 8 bases between. The CDR3 loop is CASSLRAYTDTQYF. The DNA for the CDR3 is TGTGCCAGCAGCTTGAGGGCCTACACAGATACGCAGTATTTT. Complete variable domain (other parts from reference TRBV5-6 and TRBJ2-3): DAGVTQSPTHLIKTRGQQVTLRCSPKSGHDTVSWYQQALGQGPQFIFQYYEEEERQRGNFPDRFSGHQFPNYSSELNVNALLLGDSALYLCASSLRAYTDTQYFGPGTRLTVL.

The chain uses TRBV2 and TRBJ2-2, with D tentatively TRBD1 (5 bases). With 1 base removed from V and 7 bases from J, the gap between germline ends came to 7 bases. This CDR3 has 13 residues. CDR1 is SNHLY, CDR2 FYNNEI, per germline. The CDR3 loop is CASSEGQGGELFF. The DNA of the CDR3 is TGTGCCAGCAGTGAAGGCCAGGGCGGGGAGCTGTTTTTT.

This clonotype occurred a few times. The junction departs from germline at one end; a sequencing error may be responsible. The chain joins TRBV20-1 to TRBJ1-2; D is unclear. CDR3 length: 15 residues. Germline V lookup: CDR1 DFQATT, CDR2 SNEGSKA (reference sequence). The chain's CDR3 is CSAGDLEVRTYGYTF. CDR3 in DNA: TGCAGTGCTGGAGATCTGGAGGTCCGGACGTATGGCTACACCTTC.

The chain recombines TRBV7-2 with TRBJ2-3; maybe TRBD1 (5 bases). V lost 3 bases, J lost 0 bases, and 7 bases lay in between. Germline V gene lookup returns CDR1 SGHTA and CDR2 FQGNSA. The CDR3 extends over 14 amino acids. This CDR3 reads CASSFRESTDTQYF. The CDR3 nucleotides are TGTGCCAGCAGCTTCAGGGAAAGCACAGATACGCAGTATTTT.

This clonotype was seen only a few times. The chain recombines TRBV6-6 with TRBJ2-2; 8 positions agree with TRBD2. J gave up 6 bases and V 2 bases, and 8 bases lay outside the gene matches. This CDR3 comprises 16 residues. Germline-derived CDR1 and CDR2 are MNHNY and SVGAGI (reference sequence). CDR3 residues: CASSYGVAGRPGELFF. The CDR3 DNA follows: TGTGCCAGCAGTTACGGGGTAGCGGGGCGTCCCGGGGAGCTGTTTTTT.

This clonotype came up a few times. A single base separates this from a much larger clone, so it may be a read error. J is TRBJ2-7 and V is TRBV5-1; 10 bases align to TRBD2. The CDR3 length is 14 residues. Per the germline V gene, CDR1 is SGHRS and CDR2 is YFSETQ. With 4 bases clipped from V and 9 bases from J, the junction kept 10 bases outside the gene matches. CDR3 protein: CASSRTSGNGGQYF. The DNA of the CDR3 is TGCGCCAGCAGCAGGACTAGCGGAAACGGCGGGCAGTACTTC.

The rearrangement joins TRBV7-2 to TRBJ2-1; the D is unclear. V lost 5 bases and J lost 10, with 9 bases in between. From germline, CDR1 is SGHTA and CDR2 FQGNSA. The CDR3 totals 11 residues. The CDR3, as DNA: TGTGCCAGCAGCCTAAGACTGGAGCAGTTCTTC. The encoded protein is CASSLRLEQFF.